The 12 T cell receptor beta chains below all came from one sample that was sequenced in a study of blood T cell repertoires in COVID-19. Repertoires were generated with immunoSEQ multiplex PCR, while TCRdb's copy carries only in-frame clones and drops some. The table has more than 150,000 clones, approximately 88% seen once. The material sequenced was peripheral blood. All receptors derive from a woman aged 55-70 years with acute or convalescent COVID-19.

The CDR3 is CASSVGDRAGYTF. As DNA, the CDR3 is TGTGCCAGCAGCGTAGGGGACAGGGCTGGCTACACCTTC. The chain carries TRBV9 and TRBJ1-2; 9 bases align to TRBD1. The CDR3 spans 13 residues. The junction had 1 base not matched to a gene; V was cut back by 0 bases and J by 7 bases. Germline CDR1 reads SGDLS; CDR2 reads YYNGEE.

The rearrangement joins TRBV10-2 to TRBJ2-3; 8 bases are shared with TRBD2. With V trimmed by 4 bases and J by 2 bases, 2 bases remained unmatched. Per the germline V gene, CDR1 is WSHSY and CDR2 is SAAADI. CDR3 length: 14 amino acids. The chain's CDR3 is CASSVAGTTDTQYF. As DNA, the CDR3 is TGCGCCAGCAGTGTAGCGGGGACCACAGATACGCAGTATTTT.

DNA for the CDR3: TGTGCCAGCAGCTTTTTTCCCCCCAAATCGAGGGCTTTCTTT. This codes for CASSFFPPKSRAFF. The chain is built from TRBV7-9 and TRBJ1-1; D uncertain. V lost 3 bases, J lost 11 bases, and 19 bases lay in between. There are 14 residues in the CDR3. CDR1 is SEHNR and CDR2 is FQNEAQ in the germline V gene (reference sequence). The variable domain in full, with the rest retrieved from reference TRBV7-9 and TRBJ1-1, is DTGVSQNPRHKITKRGQNVTFRCDPISEHNRLYWYRQTLGQGPEFLTYFQNEAQLEKSRLLSDRFSAERPKGSFSTLEIQRTEQGDSAMYLCASSFFPPKSRAFFGQGTRLTVV.

The chain is built from TRBV2 and TRBJ1-1, with D possibly being TRBD1 (5 bases). Germline values: CDR1 SNHLY, CDR2 FYNNEI. The CDR3 has 13 residues. V gave up 5 bases and J gave up 10 bases, with 17 bases separating them. The CDR3 nucleotides are TGTGCCAGCAGTCAGCCGGGGGTTCTACGAGCTTTCTTT. This encodes CASSQPGVLRAFF.

The chain is built from TRBV28 and TRBJ1-1; 8 bases fit TRBD1. V was clipped by 5 bases and J by 5 bases; unmatched bases: 7. CDR1 and CDR2 from the germline V gene are MDHEN and SYDVKM. This CDR3 has 14 amino acids. Here the CDR3 DNA reads TGTGCCAGCAGTCTAGGACAGGGAAGGACTGAAGCTTTCTTT. It yields the protein CASSLGQGRTEAFF.

The V and J genes are TRBV7-9 and TRBJ2-7; no clear D. This CDR3 has 14 amino acids. Trimming stripped 1 base from V and 0 bases from J, with 7 bases between. Germline V gives CDR1 SEHNR, CDR2 FQNEAQ (reference sequence). CDR3 amino acids: CASSLDASSYEQYF. The CDR3 nucleotides are TGTGCCAGCAGCTTAGATGCGAGCTCCTACGAGCAGTACTTC. Combining the CDR3 with reference TRBV7-9 and TRBJ2-7 gives the whole variable domain DTGVSQNPRHKITKRGQNVTFRCDPISEHNRLYWYRQTLGQGPEFLTYFQNEAQLEKSRLLSDRFSAERPKGSFSTLEIQRTEQGDSAMYLCASSLDASSYEQYFGPGTRLTVT.

The chain uses TRBV19 and TRBJ2-2; D remains unclear. CDR3 length: 13 amino acids. Germline CDR1 reads LNHDA; CDR2 reads SQIVND (reference sequence). V dropped 3 bases and J dropped 2 bases, with 4 bases sitting between them. The chain's CDR3 is CASSMLNTGELFF. The CDR3 DNA reads TGTGCCAGTAGTATGCTAAACACCGGGGAGCTGTTTTTT.

This clone was picked up a small number of times. This sequence joins TRBV3-1 (or the pseudogene TRBV3-2) and TRBJ1-6; 9 bases line up with TRBD1. This CDR3 is 16 amino acids long. Germline-derived CDR1 and CDR2 are LGHDT and YNNKEL (reference sequence). V trimming: 6 bases; J trimming: 5 bases; junction bases outside the gene matches: 8. CDR3 coding DNA: TGTGCCAGCAGAAAACAGGGGGCGCGGGATAATTCACCCCTCCACTTT. Amino acid sequence: CASRKQGARDNSPLHF.

This chain joins TRBV5-6 and TRBJ2-7; 7 bases align to TRBD2. The CDR3 loop spans 15 amino acids. Germline values: CDR1 SGHDT, CDR2 YYEEEE. The V gene end was trimmed by 0 bases and the J gene end by 1 base; junction bases not matched to a gene: 4. CDR3 sequence: CASSLAGLVSYEQYF. CDR3 nucleotides: TGTGCCAGCAGCTTGGCCGGACTAGTGTCCTACGAGCAGTACTTC.

This clone was detected a few times. The rearrangement links TRBV7-2 to TRBJ2-7, with D possibly being TRBD1 (7 bases). CDR1 is SGHTA and CDR2 is FQGNSA in the germline V gene. Trimming left V 4 bases short and J 0 bases short, with 10 bases between. The CDR3 length is 14 residues. The CDR3 is CASSWRDSSYEQYF. The DNA for the CDR3 is TGTGCCAGCAGCTGGCGGGACAGCTCCTACGAGCAGTACTTC.

The V and J genes are TRBV5-1 and TRBJ1-1; no firm D call. Germline V lookup: CDR1 SGHRS, CDR2 YFSETQ. CDR3 length: 15 residues. Trimming removed 0 bases from V and 0 bases from J, with 9 bases in between. The CDR3 sequence: CASSLGQNMNTEAFF. In DNA form, the CDR3 reads TGCGCCAGCAGCTTGGGGCAGAATATGAACACTGAAGCTTTCTTT.

The V and J genes are TRBV7-9 and TRBJ1-6; 9 bases agree with TRBD1. Unmatched junction bases numbered 10, after V lost 3 bases and J lost 10 bases. This CDR3 comprises 16 residues. CDR1 and CDR2 (germline): SEHNR, FQNEAQ (reference sequence). Here the CDR3 reads CASSFPGQGFESPLHF. The CDR3 nucleotides are TGTGCCAGCAGCTTTCCGGGACAGGGATTTGAGTCACCCCTCCACTTT.